Shown below are 8 T cell receptor beta chains from a single sample sequenced in a study of cytomegalovirus exposure and HLA in healthy donors. PCR was performed using 60 Vbeta and 13 Jbeta primers. Using immunoSEQ multiplex PCR, the repertoire was profiled, and TCRdb retains in-frame clones only, with some absent. The repertoire includes approximately 80,000 clones, more than 50% of them detected once, and approximately 16% sits in the top ten. The sequencing input was PBMCs. The receptor set was obtained from a middle-aged woman in good health and CMV-seropositive.

The V gene is TRBV5-4, the J gene TRBJ2-7, with unresolved D. The germline gives CDR1 SGHNT, CDR2 YYREEE (reference sequence). There are 14 residues in the CDR3. The V end was cut by 0 bases, the J end by 2 bases, with 9 bases between. The CDR3 loop is CASSLAGTTYEQYF. CDR3 sequence (DNA): TGTGCCAGCAGCTTGGCGGGTACGACCTACGAGCAGTACTTC.

The chain couples TRBV28 to TRBJ2-1, with 14 positions matching TRBD2. V lost 1 base and J lost 0; bases outside the gene matches: 8. Germline V gene data show CDR1 as MDHEN and CDR2 as SYDVKM. The CDR3 covers 20 residues. The chain's CDR3 is CASSLFRTSGRFSSYNEQFF. The CDR3 nucleotides read TGTGCCAGCAGTTTATTCAGGACTAGCGGGAGGTTCAGCTCCTACAATGAGCAGTTCTTC.

This clone was picked up one time. The chain joins TRBV7-8 to TRBJ1-1, with D possibly TRBD1 on 5 matching bases. This CDR3 has 13 amino acids. In germline, CDR1 is SGHVS, CDR2 FQNEAQ. The V and J ends lost 7 bases and 5 bases respectively, with 14 bases between them. The CDR3 reads CASKQVFDTEAFF. The CDR3 DNA follows: TGTGCCAGCAAACAGGTGTTTGATACTGAAGCTTTCTTT.

The V gene is TRBV6-6, the J gene TRBJ2-2; TRBD1 aligns across 10 bases. Trimming removed 5 bases from V and 4 bases from J; junction bases left unmatched: 4. The length of the CDR3 is 15 residues. CDR1 is MNHNY and CDR2 is SVGAGI in the germline V gene (reference sequence). CDR3 in amino acids: CASSTRTGGTGELFF. CDR3 nucleotide sequence: TGTGCCAGCAGTACAAGGACAGGGGGCACCGGGGAGCTGTTTTTT.

This chain connects TRBV7-2 to TRBJ2-5; weak D call: TRBD1 (5 bases). Germline CDR1 is SGHTA and CDR2 is FQGNSA. The CDR3 contains 15 residues. V was shortened by 1 base and J by 4 bases, with 13 bases between the two germline ends. For the CDR3, the DNA is TGTGCCAGCAGCTTAGGCGACAGAGCGAGAGAGACCCAGTACTTC. As protein: CASSLGDRARETQYF.

This clone appeared a few times. The chain employs TRBV27 and TRBJ2-1, with 9 bases matching TRBD2. J gave up 6 bases and V 5 bases, and 14 bases lay outside the gene matches. The CDR3 loop spans 17 amino acids. Germline V gives CDR1 MNHEY, CDR2 SMNVEV (reference sequence). In DNA, the CDR3 is TGTGCCAGCAGTCGGAGGCGAGCGGGAGGAATCCCCAATGAGCAGTTCTTC. Translation gives CASSRRRAGGIPNEQFF.

V gene TRBV7-2 combines with J gene TRBJ2-7, with 12 bases matching TRBD2. The CDR3 extends over 15 amino acids. CDR1 is SGHTA, CDR2 FQGNSA, per germline. Trimming removed 4 bases from V and 0 bases from J; junction bases left unmatched: 1. CDR3 DNA: TGTGCCAGCAGCTCGACTAGCGGGAGCTCCTACGAGCAGTACTTC. As protein: CASSSTSGSSYEQYF.

The chain is built from TRBV27 and TRBJ2-7, with 9 nucleotides matching TRBD2. The germline V gene has CDR1 MNHEY and CDR2 SMNVEV (reference sequence). The junction had 8 bases not matched to a gene; V was cut back by 5 bases and J by 6 bases. The CDR3 runs to 14 residues. CDR3 nucleotides: TGTGCCAGCAGTGTAAGGCTAGCGGGACTCGAGCAGTACTTC. Translation gives CASSVRLAGLEQYF.